Listed here is a single T cell receptor (beta chain). The target antigen is unknown. The data stem from a study of CD4 T cells in relation to SARS-CoV-2 and coronaviruses. Background on the study: After roughly 9 days of antigen culture, PBMC TCR beta CDR3s were sequenced.

Germline assignment: CDR1 LNHDA and CDR2 SQIVND (reference sequence). The junction had 11 bases not matched to a gene; V was cut back by 5 bases and J by 6 bases. This CDR3 has 16 amino acids. CD4+ T cells from unexposed donors were obtained before the COVID-19 pandemic (2011-2018). The cells were cultured for about ten days before CD4+ T cells were isolated. As cell numbers allowed, unexposed-donor CD4+ T cells faced SARS-CoV-2 S/N and four cold-coronavirus spikes. Using immunoSEQ multiplex PCR, the repertoire was profiled, and TCRdb retains in-frame clones only, with some absent. This table holds more than 15,000 clones, around 80% found once.

The chain combines TRBV19 with TRBJ2-2, with 8 bases identical to TRBD1. The specimen sequenced was CD4+ T cells from PBMCs, cultured in vitro. This clonotype was obtained from a human donor in good health. The CDR3 reads CASSRGQGAGPGELFF. Here the CDR3 DNA reads TGTGCCAGTAGTCGCGGACAGGGTGCGGGGCCCGGGGAGCTGTTTTTT.